This is a list of T cell receptor beta chains from one sample in a study of cytomegalovirus exposure and HLA in healthy donors. Using immunoSEQ multiplex PCR, the repertoire was profiled, and TCRdb retains in-frame clones only, with some absent. The sample yields about 120,000 clones, around 62% seen once. The specimen was PBMCs. Source of these receptors: a woman aged 40 to 50 in good health and CMV-seropositive. Both conserved end residues are part of each CDR3. Each record gives: clone size, J gene, V gene, D gene, CDR3 protein, CDR3 DNA. The D gene is left open where the match is weak. Some rows mark clone size as missing; the rest say once, few, many or name a class of expanded clone.

few TRBJ1-4 TRBV7-9 TRBD1 CASSTYRGLEKLFF TGTGCCAGCAGCACGTACAGGGGGCTTGAAAAACTGTTTTTT
NA TRBJ1-2 TRBV28 NA CASTEHRPEYGYTF TGTGCCAGCACGGAGCACCGGCCCGAATATGGCTACACCTTC
few TRBJ1-4 TRBV28 NA CASRTGKKEKLFF TGTGCCAGCAGGACGGGGAAGAAGGAAAAACTGTTTTTT
NA TRBJ2-3 TRBV9 NA CASSVVAGGADTQYF TGTGCCAGCAGCGTAGTCGCGGGCGGCGCAGATACGCAGTATTTT
NA TRBJ2-1 TRBV5-1 NA CASRAPGLAGLEQFF TGCGCCAGCAGAGCACCGGGACTGGCGGGGTTGGAGCAGTTCTTC
NA TRBJ2-1 TRBV5-4 NA CASSLAVSSYNEQFF TGTGCCAGCAGCTTGGCGGTGAGCTCCTACAATGAGCAGTTCTTC
NA TRBJ2-1 TRBV5-1 TRBD2 CASSLGLAHEQFF TGCGCCAGCAGCTTGGGACTAGCGCATGAGCAGTTCTTC
NA TRBJ2-3 TRBV7-9 NA CASSYRVTSTDTQYF TGTGCCAGCAGTTACAGGGTTACTAGCACAGATACGCAGTATTTT
NA TRBJ2-7 TRBV9 NA CASSVGLRAYEQYF TGTGCCAGCAGCGTGGGACTTCGAGCCTACGAGCAGTACTTC
NA TRBJ2-1 TRBV6-5 NA CASSAGNEQFF TGTGCCAGCTCGGCGGGCAATGAGCAGTTCTTC
NA TRBJ2-7 TRBV6-1 TRBD1 CAGSEGQGAFYEQYF TGTGCCGGCAGTGAAGGGCAGGGGGCCTTCTACGAGCAGTACTTC
NA TRBJ2-7 TRBV7-6 TRBD2 CASNKGTNSYEQYF TGTGCCAGCAACAAAGGGACTAATAGTTACGAGCAGTACTTC
few TRBJ2-5 TRBV28 NA CASSGRSRGKETQYF TGTGCCAGCAGCGGACGCAGTAGGGGAAAAGAGACCCAGTACTTC
few TRBJ2-7 TRBV7-6 NA CASSAFRSASSYEQYF TGTGCCAGCAGCGCGTTTAGGAGCGCCTCCTCCTACGAGCAGTACTTC
NA TRBJ1-1 TRBV6-5 TRBD1 CASSTRQGHTEAFF TGTGCCAGCAGTACCAGACAGGGACACACTGAAGCTTTCTTT
once TRBJ2-1 TRBV5-1 NA CASSLGSTEKQFF TGCGCCAGCAGCTTAGGATCGACAGAAAAGCAGTTCTTC
NA TRBJ1-5 TRBV28 TRBD1 CASSFPQGTRANQPQHF TGTGCCAGCAGTTTCCCACAGGGGACTAGGGCCAATCAGCCCCAGCATTTT
few TRBJ2-1 TRBV2 NA CASSPQVTHNNEQFF TGTGCCAGCAGTCCCCAGGTCACGCACAACAATGAGCAGTTCTTC
many TRBJ1-2 TRBV6-5 TRBD1 CASSKQGALGYTF TGTGCCAGCAGTAAACAGGGGGCGCTTGGCTACACCTTC
NA TRBJ2-1 TRBV19 TRBD1 CASSPPGTGNNEQFF TGTGCCAGTAGTCCCCCCGGGACAGGGAACAATGAGCAGTTCTTC
NA TRBJ1-1 TRBV6-1 NA CASTPPRGVNTEAFF TGTGCCAGCACCCCCCCCCGGGGGGTGAACACTGAAGCTTTCTTT
NA TRBJ1-5 TRBV7-9 NA CASSLAGVRQPQHF TGTGCCAGCAGCTTAGCAGGAGTGAGGCAGCCCCAGCATTTT
few TRBJ2-2 TRBV6-5 TRBD2 CASSSPAGAGELFF TGTGCCAGCAGTTCCCCAGCGGGAGCCGGGGAGCTGTTTTTT
NA TRBJ2-7 TRBV5-1 TRBD2 CASSFGTSSAYEQYF TGCGCCAGCAGCTTCGGGACTAGCTCTGCCTACGAGCAGTACTTC
few TRBJ2-7 TRBV11-3 TRBD1 CASSSGQTYEQYF TGTGCCAGCAGCTCGGGACAGACCTACGAGCAGTACTTC
NA TRBJ2-3 TRBV4-3 TRBD2 CASSQDELTSGRIDTQYF TGCGCCAGCAGCCAAGACGAATTGACTAGCGGGAGGATAGATACGCAGTATTTT
NA TRBJ2-2 TRBV28 TRBD1 CASSLLGQGAGTGELFF TGTGCCAGCAGCCTTTTGGGCCAGGGGGCGGGGACCGGGGAGCTGTTTTTT
medium-sized TRBJ2-6 TRBV4-3 TRBD1 CASSQAEQGAGANVLTF TGCGCCAGCAGCCAAGCGGAGCAGGGGGCTGGGGCCAACGTCCTGACTTTC
NA TRBJ2-3 TRBV4-3 TRBD1 CASSRQGGDTQYF TGCGCCAGCAGCCGACAGGGGGGAGATACGCAGTATTTT